The 4 T cell receptor beta chains below were found in one sample sequenced in a study of T cell therapy after organ transplantation. The table came from immunoSEQ multiplex PCR; TCRdb's copy has only in-frame clones and leaves some out. The repertoire holds a few thousand clones, with roughly nine tenths as singletons. The antigens these receptors bind are not known. The specimen comprised CD8+ T cells from blood, sampled before autologous CMV-specific T cell therapy. These receptors were obtained from a human patient who had received a solid organ transplant and had CMV disease.

The CDR3 nucleotides are TGTGCCAGCAGTCCAGCGGTCTTGGGGTACGAGCAGTACTTC. Its translation: CASSPAVLGYEQYF. The chain couples TRBV6-6 to TRBJ2-7; D possibly corresponds to TRBD2 (5 bases). Per the germline V gene, CDR1 is MNHNY and CDR2 is SVGAGI (reference sequence). The CDR3 has 14 amino acids. Trimming removed 5 bases at V and 4 bases at J, with 15 bases between.

The V gene is TRBV7-9, the J gene TRBJ2-5; the match to TRBD2 covers 10 bases. This CDR3 contains 15 residues. V lost 8 bases to trimming and J lost 1 base; unmatched junction nucleotides: 7. Germline CDR1 is SEHNR and CDR2 is FQNEAQ (reference sequence). CDR3 loop: CASGEREGGQETQYF. DNA of the CDR3: TGTGCCAGCGGGGAGCGGGAGGGGGGCCAAGAGACCCAGTACTTC.

Concerning this clone: Other DNA sequences in this sample translate to the same CDR3. The chain recombines TRBV13 with TRBJ2-7; no firm D call. V lost 3 bases to trimming and J lost 7 bases, with 7 bases between them. This CDR3 region has 11 residues. Germline V CDR1 and CDR2: PRHDT, FYEKMQ (reference sequence). The CDR3 DNA reads as TGTGCCAGCAGCTTTTTGGGTGAGCAGTACTTC. Its translation is CASSFLGEQYF.

The chain couples TRBV15 to TRBJ2-5; tentative D call: TRBD1 (6 bases). With the DNA end fitting TRBJ2-7 better, the J assignment may be wrong. CDR1 and CDR2 (germline): LNHNV, YYDKDF (reference sequence). There are 13 residues in the CDR3. CDR3 sequence reads: CATSRRTAYEQYF. In nucleotides, the CDR3 is TGTGCCACCAGCCGCAGGACAGCCTACGAGCAGTACTTC.